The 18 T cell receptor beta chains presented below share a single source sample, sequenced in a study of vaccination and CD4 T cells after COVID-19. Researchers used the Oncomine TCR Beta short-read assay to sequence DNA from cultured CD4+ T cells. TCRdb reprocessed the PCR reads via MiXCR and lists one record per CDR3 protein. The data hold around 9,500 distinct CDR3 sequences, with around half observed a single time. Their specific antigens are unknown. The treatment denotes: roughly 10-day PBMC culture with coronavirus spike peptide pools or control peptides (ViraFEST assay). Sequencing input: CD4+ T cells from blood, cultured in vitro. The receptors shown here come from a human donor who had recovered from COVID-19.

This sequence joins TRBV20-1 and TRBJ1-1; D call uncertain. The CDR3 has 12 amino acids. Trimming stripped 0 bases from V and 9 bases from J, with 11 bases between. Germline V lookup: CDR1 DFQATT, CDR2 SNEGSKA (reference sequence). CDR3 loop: CSAREETSQAFF. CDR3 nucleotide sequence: TGCAGTGCTAGAGAGGAAACCAGCCAAGCTTTCTTT.

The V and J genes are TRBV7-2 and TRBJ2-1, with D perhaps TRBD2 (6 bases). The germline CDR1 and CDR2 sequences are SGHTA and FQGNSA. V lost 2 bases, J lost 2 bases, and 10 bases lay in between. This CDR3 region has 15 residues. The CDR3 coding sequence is TGTGCCAGCAGCTTAAGGAGGGCCGCCTACAATGAGCAGTTCTTC. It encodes CASSLRRAAYNEQFF. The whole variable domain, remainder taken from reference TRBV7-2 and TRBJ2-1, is GAGVSQSPSNKVTEKGKDVELRCDPISGHTALYWYRQSLGQGLEFLIYFQGNSAPDKSGLPSDRFSAERTGGSVSTLTIQRTQQEDSAVYLCASSLRRAAYNEQFFGPGTRLTVL.

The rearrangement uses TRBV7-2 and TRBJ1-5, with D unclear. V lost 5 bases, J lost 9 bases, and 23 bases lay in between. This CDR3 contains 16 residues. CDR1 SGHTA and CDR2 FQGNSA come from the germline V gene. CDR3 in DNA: TGTGCCAGCAGCCAGAATTCGGGCGGTACCGCTGGGCCCCAGCATTTT. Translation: CASSQNSGGTAGPQHF.

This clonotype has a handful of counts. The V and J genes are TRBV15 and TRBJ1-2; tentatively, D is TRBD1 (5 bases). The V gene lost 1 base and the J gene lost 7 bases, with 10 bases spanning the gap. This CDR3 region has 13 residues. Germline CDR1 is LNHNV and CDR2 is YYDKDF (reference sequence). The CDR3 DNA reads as TGTGCCACCAGCAGAGGGGGGGTCTCTGGCTACACCTTC. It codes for CATSRGGVSGYTF.

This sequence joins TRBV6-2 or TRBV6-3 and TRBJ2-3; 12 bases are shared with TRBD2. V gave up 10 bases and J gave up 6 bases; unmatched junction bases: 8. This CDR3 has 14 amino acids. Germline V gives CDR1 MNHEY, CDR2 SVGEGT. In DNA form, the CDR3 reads TGTGCCACCGCTAGCGGGGGGGCCCTGGATACGCAGTATTTT. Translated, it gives CATASGGALDTQYF.

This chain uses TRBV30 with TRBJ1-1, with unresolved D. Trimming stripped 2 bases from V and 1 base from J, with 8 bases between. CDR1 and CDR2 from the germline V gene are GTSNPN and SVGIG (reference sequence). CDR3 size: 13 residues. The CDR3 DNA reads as TGTGCCTGGAGTAGGCAGGCGAACACTGAAGCTTTCTTT. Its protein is CAWSRQANTEAFF.

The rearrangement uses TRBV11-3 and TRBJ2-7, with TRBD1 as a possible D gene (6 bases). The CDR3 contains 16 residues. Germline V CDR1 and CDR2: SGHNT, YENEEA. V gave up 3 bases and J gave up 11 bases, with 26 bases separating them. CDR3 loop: CASSFGQTSSISTEYF. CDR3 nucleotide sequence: TGTGCCAGCAGCTTTGGACAGACCTCCTCGATAAGTACGGAGTACTTC. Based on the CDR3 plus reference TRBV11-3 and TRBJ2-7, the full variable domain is EAGVVQSPRYKIIEKKQPVAFWCNPISGHNTLYWYLQNLGQGPELLIRYENEEAVDDSQLPKDRFSAERLKGVDSTLKIQPAELGDSAVYLCASSFGQTSSISTEYFGPGTRLTVT.

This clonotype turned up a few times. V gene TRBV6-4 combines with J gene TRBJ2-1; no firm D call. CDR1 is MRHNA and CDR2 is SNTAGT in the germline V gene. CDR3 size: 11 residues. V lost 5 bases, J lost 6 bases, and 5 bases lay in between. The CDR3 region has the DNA TGTGCCAGCAGTCGTGGCAATGAGCAGTTCTTC. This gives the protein CASSRGNEQFF.

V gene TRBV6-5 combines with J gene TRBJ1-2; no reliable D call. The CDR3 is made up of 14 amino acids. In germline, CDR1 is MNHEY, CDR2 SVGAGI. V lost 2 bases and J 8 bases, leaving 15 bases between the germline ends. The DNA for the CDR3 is TGTGCCAGCAGTTACAAGCAGGCCTCTTTGGGCTACACCTTC. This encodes CASSYKQASLGYTF.

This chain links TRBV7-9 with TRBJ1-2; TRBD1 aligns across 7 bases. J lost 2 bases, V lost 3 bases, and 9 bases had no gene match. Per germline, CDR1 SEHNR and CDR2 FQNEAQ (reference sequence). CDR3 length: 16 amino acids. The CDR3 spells CASSFVGQAPNYGYTF. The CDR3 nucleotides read TGTGCCAGCAGCTTCGTTGGACAGGCGCCGAACTATGGCTACACCTTC.

The DNA of the CDR3 is TGTGCCAGCAGCTTACGGTACGGGCCCGTGAACACTGAAGCTTTCTTT. Protein product: CASSLRYGPVNTEAFF. The rearrangement joins TRBV11-2 to TRBJ1-1; D uncertain. The CDR3 is 16 residues long. With 2 bases removed from V and 0 bases from J, the gap between germline ends came to 13 bases. CDR1 and CDR2 (germline): SGHAT, FQNNGV. The full variable domain, its missing parts supplied by reference TRBV11-2 and TRBJ1-1, is EAGVAQSPRYKIIEKRQSVAFWCNPISGHATLYWYQQILGQGPKLLIQFQNNGVVDDSQLPKDRFSAERLKGVDSTLKIQPAKLEDSAVYLCASSLRYGPVNTEAFFGQGTRLTVV.

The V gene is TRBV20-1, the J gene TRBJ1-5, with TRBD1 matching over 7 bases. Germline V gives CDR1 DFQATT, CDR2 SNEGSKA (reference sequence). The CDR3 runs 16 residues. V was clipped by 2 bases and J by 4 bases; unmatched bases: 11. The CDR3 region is CSARWDRPPLNQPQHF. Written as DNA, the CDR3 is TGCAGTGCTAGATGGGACAGACCCCCTCTTAATCAGCCCCAGCATTTT.

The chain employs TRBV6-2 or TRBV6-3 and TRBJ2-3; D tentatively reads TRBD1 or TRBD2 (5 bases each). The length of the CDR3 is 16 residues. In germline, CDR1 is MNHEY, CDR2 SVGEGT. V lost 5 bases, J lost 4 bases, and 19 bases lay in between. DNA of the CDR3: TGTGCCAGCAGTAATCCGACAGAGACCGGGGCAGATACGCAGTATTTT. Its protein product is CASSNPTETGADTQYF.

CDR3 residues: CSVDSDNTEAFF. CDR3 sequence (DNA): TGCAGCGTTGATAGCGATAACACTGAAGCTTTCTTT. The J gene is TRBJ1-1, the V gene TRBV29-1; no firm D call. V lost 3 bases, J lost 2 bases, and 7 bases lay in between. Germline CDR1 is SQVTM and CDR2 is ANQGSEA. The CDR3 covers 12 residues. The full variable domain, its missing parts supplied by reference TRBV29-1 and TRBJ1-1, is SAVISQKPSRDICQRGTSLTIQCQVDSQVTMMFWYRQQPGQSLTLIATANQGSEATYESGFVIDKFPISRPNLTFSTLTVSNMSPEDSSIYLCSVDSDNTEAFFGQGTRLTVV.

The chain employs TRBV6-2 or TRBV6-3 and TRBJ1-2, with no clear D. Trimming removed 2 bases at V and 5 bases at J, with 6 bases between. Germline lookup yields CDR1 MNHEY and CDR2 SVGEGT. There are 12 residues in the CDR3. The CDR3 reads CASSYVRYGYTF. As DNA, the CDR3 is TGTGCCAGCAGTTACGTACGATATGGCTACACCTTC.

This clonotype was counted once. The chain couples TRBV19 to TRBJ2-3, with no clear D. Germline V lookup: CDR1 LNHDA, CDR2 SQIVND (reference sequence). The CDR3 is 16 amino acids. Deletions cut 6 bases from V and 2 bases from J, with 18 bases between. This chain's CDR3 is CASSGTRAPNTDTQYF. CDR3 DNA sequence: TGTGCCAGTAGCGGCACGAGAGCTCCCAACACAGATACGCAGTATTTT.

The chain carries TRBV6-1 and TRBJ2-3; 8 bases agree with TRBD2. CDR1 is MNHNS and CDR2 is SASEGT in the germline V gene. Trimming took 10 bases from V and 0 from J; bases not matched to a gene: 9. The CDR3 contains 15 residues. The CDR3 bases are TGTGCCACCCGGTCGGGAGGGAGAAGCACAGATACGCAGTATTTT. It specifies CATRSGGRSTDTQYF.

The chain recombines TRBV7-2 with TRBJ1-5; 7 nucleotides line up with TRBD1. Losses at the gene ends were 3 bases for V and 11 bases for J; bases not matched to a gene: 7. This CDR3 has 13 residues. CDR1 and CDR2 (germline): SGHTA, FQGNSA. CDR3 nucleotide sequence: TGTGCCAGCAGCTTGGGGACAGCCTGGGCCCAGCATTTT. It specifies CASSLGTAWAQHF.